What follows are 16 T cell receptor beta chains derived from one specimen sequenced in a study of blood T cell repertoires in COVID-19. Some clones are missing from TCRdb's copy, which holds only in-frame ones; the method was immunoSEQ multiplex PCR. The table has approximately 150,000 clones, around 86% seen once. Sequencing used peripheral blood. The receptors were gathered from a woman of 80 years or more with COVID-19, enrolled during active disease.

The CDR3 spells CAIRAGGNQPQHF. The CDR3 DNA reads TGTGCCATCAGGGCGGGGGGCAATCAGCCCCAGCATTTT. The V and J genes are TRBV10-3 and TRBJ1-5, with a possible D match to TRBD1 (5 bases). CDR3 length: 13 amino acids. V lost 6 bases and J lost 2, with 8 bases in between. Germline V gene lookup returns CDR1 ENHRY and CDR2 SYGVKD.

This clone appeared a single time. V usage is TRBV10-3 and J usage is TRBJ2-2; 7 bases match TRBD2. Trimming at V came to 7 bases and at J to 4 bases, leaving 6 bases not matched to a gene. The length of the CDR3 is 14 residues. The V gene's germline CDR1 is ENHRY and CDR2 SYGVKD. CDR3 residues: CAIMGGSPTGELFF. The CDR3 DNA sequence: TGTGCCATCATGGGCGGGAGCCCCACCGGGGAGCTGTTTTTT.

V usage is TRBV6-2 or TRBV6-3 and J usage is TRBJ1-5; 9 positions agree with TRBD1. The CDR3 is 16 residues long. Per germline, CDR1 MNHEY and CDR2 SVGEGT. V was pared by 2 bases and J by 2 bases, with 4 bases of the junction left unmatched. The CDR3 loop reads CASSYGTGIGNQPQHF. The DNA of the CDR3 is TGTGCCAGCAGTTACGGGACAGGGATAGGCAATCAGCCCCAGCATTTT.

There are a few counts of this clone. This chain uses TRBV6-5 with TRBJ2-1, with D perhaps TRBD1 (6 bases). With 4 bases removed from V and 11 bases from J, the gap between germline ends came to 12 bases. This CDR3 is 12 amino acids long. Germline V gene sequence: CDR1 MNHEY, CDR2 SVGAGI. DNA for the CDR3: TGTGCCAGCAGTTTAGGACAGCAACAGCAGTTCTTC. Translation: CASSLGQQQQFF.

The V gene is TRBV7-9, the J gene TRBJ1-1; D remains ambiguous. Looked up from germline, CDR1 is SEHNR and CDR2 is FQNEAQ (reference sequence). CDR3 length: 16 residues. The V end was cut by 1 base, the J end by 1 base, with 13 bases between. The DNA of the CDR3 is TGTGCCAGCAGCTTAGGGTCAGCTAGTTCGAACACTGAAGCTTTCTTT. Amino acids: CASSLGSASSNTEAFF.

The J gene is TRBJ1-1, the V gene TRBV9; D is uncertain. Trimming took 0 bases from V and 5 from J, leaving 5 bases between them. This CDR3 has 12 amino acids. Germline V gene data show CDR1 as SGDLS and CDR2 as YYNGEE. The CDR3 nucleotides read TGTGCCAGCAGCGTAGACGGGACTGAAGCTTTCTTT. Its translation: CASSVDGTEAFF.

The rearrangement links TRBV12-3 or TRBV12-4 to TRBJ1-6; D is uncertain. The CDR3 consists of 13 residues. Trimming shortened V by 7 bases and J by 6 bases, and 10 bases separated the two germline ends. The CDR3: CASKRDSNSPLHF. The CDR3 DNA follows: TGTGCCAGCAAGAGGGATAGTAATTCACCCCTCCACTTT.

This chain uses TRBV19 with TRBJ1-2, with unresolved D. This CDR3 has 11 amino acids. Trimming cost V 5 bases and J 5 bases, with 6 bases left between them. Germline V CDR1 and CDR2: LNHDA, SQIVND (reference sequence). The CDR3, as DNA: TGTGCCAGTAGTTACTTTTATGGCTACACCTTC. Translated: CASSYFYGYTF.

The chain employs TRBV2 and TRBJ1-5; 7 nucleotides match TRBD1. The CDR3 is 14 residues long. V gave up 4 bases and J gave up 2 bases; unmatched junction bases: 2. From germline, CDR1 is SNHLY and CDR2 FYNNEI. The CDR3 DNA reads TGTGCCAGCAGTGTTCAGGGGGGCAATCAGCCCCAGCATTTT. It codes for CASSVQGGNQPQHF. The variable domain in full, with the rest retrieved from reference TRBV2 and TRBJ1-5, is EPEVTQTPSHQVTQMGQEVILRCVPISNHLYFYWYRQILGQKVEFLVSFYNNEISEKSEIFDDQFSVERPDGSNFTLKIRSTKLEDSAMYFCASSVQGGNQPQHFGDGTRLSIL.

The rearrangement links TRBV27 to TRBJ1-2; D remains ambiguous. CDR3 length: 14 residues. Germline CDR1 reads MNHEY; CDR2 reads SMNVEV (reference sequence). Trimming left V 2 bases short and J 4 bases short, with 11 bases between. The CDR3 region has the DNA TGTGCCAGCAGTTTACTAGCAGGCCCCTATGGCTACACCTTC. Translating it yields CASSLLAGPYGYTF.

The chain recombines TRBV5-1 with TRBJ2-2, with D maybe TRBD2 (6 bases). This CDR3 spans 15 amino acids. The germline gives CDR1 SGHRS, CDR2 YFSETQ. V dropped 3 bases and J dropped 6 bases, with 15 bases sitting between them. CDR3 in DNA: TGCGCCAGCAGCTACACGTCGGGGACTCCCGGGGAGCTGTTTTTT. It codes for CASSYTSGTPGELFF.

This clone has more than one count but fewer than ten. This rearrangement joins TRBV6-2 or TRBV6-3 to TRBJ2-7; D is perhaps TRBD2 (5 bases). The CDR3 is 14 residues long. CDR1 and CDR2 from the germline V gene are MNHEY and SVGEGT. V lost 1 base and J lost 3, with 10 bases in between. DNA for the CDR3: TGTGCCAGCAGTTACTACGGGGTAAACTACGAGCAGTACTTC. It translates to CASSYYGVNYEQYF.

The chain recombines TRBV6-4 with TRBJ2-1; 9 bases map to TRBD2. After removal of 3 bases from V and 3 bases from J, the junction contained 6 bases not matched to a gene. The CDR3 sequence is 16 residues long. Germline assignment: CDR1 MRHNA and CDR2 SNTAGT. The CDR3 protein is CASSEQTSGLYNEQFF. The CDR3 region has the DNA TGTGCCAGCAGTGAACAAACTAGCGGGCTCTACAATGAGCAGTTCTTC.

The chain uses TRBV5-6 and TRBJ1-1; a weak D match, TRBD1 (6 bases). From germline, CDR1 is SGHDT and CDR2 YYEEEE. Trimming cost V 7 bases and J 0 bases, with 16 bases left between them. The CDR3 contains 15 residues. CDR3 sequence reads: CASRYGQLMNTEAFF. The CDR3 DNA reads TGTGCCAGCCGGTACGGACAGCTCATGAACACTGAAGCTTTCTTT.

The chain carries TRBV28 and TRBJ2-7, with a possible D match to TRBD2 (6 bases). Germline CDR1 is MDHEN and CDR2 is SYDVKM. V lost 7 bases and J lost 6, with 19 bases in between. The CDR3 totals 14 residues. CDR3 in DNA: TGTGCCAGCACCTTACCCGGGTCGGGGGTCGAGCAGTACTTC. Amino acid sequence: CASTLPGSGVEQYF.

The chain recombines TRBV4-2 with TRBJ1-4; 7 bases are a match to TRBD1. Germline CDR1 and CDR2: LGHNA and YNFKEQ. With V trimmed by 0 bases and J by 2 bases, 6 bases remained unmatched. The CDR3 runs 17 residues. CDR3 loop: CASSQDGARGTNEKLFF. CDR3 coding DNA: TGTGCCAGCAGCCAAGATGGGGCCAGGGGGACTAATGAAAAACTGTTTTTT.